This TCR beta chain was identified during a study of vaccination and CD4 T cells after COVID-19. Study details: Overlapping spike peptides served as the stimulus for the cells. These peptides came from SARS-CoV-2 and from the common cold coronaviruses HCoV-NL63, HCoV-OC43 and HCoV-229E.

V dropped 5 bases and J dropped 5; count of bases not matched to a gene: 4. The CDR3 has 12 amino acids. Germline-derived CDR1 and CDR2 are DFQATT and SNEGSKA (reference sequence). The Oncomine TCR Beta short-read assay was what sequenced the DNA obtained from cultured CD4+ T cells. TCRdb reanalysed the PCR reads using MiXCR and keeps one entry per CDR3 protein. The data show roughly 25,000 distinct CDR3 sequences, 30% seen once. Sample time point: late sampling 161 to 241 days after vaccination in three convalescent patients. Specified treatment: roughly 10-day PBMC culture with coronavirus spike peptide pools or control peptides (ViraFEST assay). On this clonotype itself: Its specificity is not known.

The chain employs TRBV20-1 and TRBJ2-5, with 8 bases lining up with TRBD2. This TCR was recovered from a human donor who had recovered from COVID-19. The sequences come from CD4+ T cells from blood, cultured in vitro, collected about 7 months after SARS-CoV-2 vaccination. CDR3 nucleotides: TGCAGTGCTCGGGGGGGAGGGGAGACCCAGTACTTC. It specifies CSARGGGETQYF.